The 9 T cell receptor beta chains reported below all come from one sample, sequenced in a study of blood T cells in healthy people across ages. A second PCR, run for roughly 7 to 11 cycles, used a sample-barcoded 5' primer plus a J-beta primer mix. TCRdb fed the 5' RACE reads into MiXCR, producing one record per CDR3 protein. Counted here are under 750,000 distinct CDR3 sequences, around 48% occurring once; the ten biggest clones make up approximately 25%. The source material was blood. The receptors stem from a man older than 75 in good health.

This chain links TRBV12-3 or TRBV12-4 with TRBJ1-5; 10 bases are shared with TRBD1. V lost 7 bases, J lost 4 bases, and 10 bases stayed unmatched. This CDR3 has 16 residues. The DNA for the CDR3 is TGTGCCAGCACCTCGGCTGGGACAGGGGTTAATCAGCCCCAGCATTTT. Protein: CASTSAGTGVNQPQHF.

This sequence joins TRBV20-1 and TRBJ1-2, with D hard to call. Germline V gene lookup returns CDR1 DFQATT and CDR2 SNEGSKA (reference sequence). The CDR3 spans 11 residues. V was pared by 3 bases and J by 4 bases, with 6 bases between. The CDR3 region has the DNA TGCAGTGCTAGGTTGGTCTATGGCTACACCTTC. Protein: CSARLVYGYTF.

The chain combines TRBV29-1 with TRBJ2-1, with TRBD2 as a possible D gene (5 bases). Germline values: CDR1 SQVTM, CDR2 ANQGSEA. V lost 4 bases to trimming and J lost 7 bases, with 8 bases between them. The CDR3 spans 11 residues. DNA for the CDR3: TGCAGCGTTGTCCCGGGGAATGAGCAGTTCTTC. Residues: CSVVPGNEQFF.

This clonotype was observed a few times. The chain joins TRBV27 to TRBJ2-5; D unresolved. Near its end, the DNA agrees better with TRBJ2-7, so the J call may be wrong. Germline-derived CDR1 and CDR2 are MNHEY and SMNVEV (reference sequence). The CDR3 is 14 residues long. CDR3 sequence: CASSLKPFDYEQYF. The DNA for the CDR3 is TGTGCCAGCAGTTTAAAGCCTTTCGATTACGAGCAGTACTTC.

V gene TRBV10-1 combines with J gene TRBJ2-3; either TRBD1 or TRBD2 may supply D (5 bases each). V was cut by 10 bases and J by 2 bases, with 13 bases left in between. The CDR3 runs 13 residues. The germline gives CDR1 WNHNN, CDR2 SYGVQD (reference sequence). The CDR3 loop is CATRDPYTDTQYF. CDR3 nucleotides: TGCGCCACCCGGGACCCATACACAGATACGCAGTATTTT.

This clonotype has more than one count but fewer than ten. V gene TRBV6-5 combines with J gene TRBJ2-1, with a weak D call TRBD1 (6 bases). The germline V and J ends were trimmed by 2 bases and 5 bases, with 7 bases remaining between them. The CDR3 loop spans 13 amino acids. Per the germline V gene, CDR1 is MNHEY and CDR2 is SVGAGI. The CDR3 region has the DNA TGTGCCAGCAGTTACCAGGGGAACAATGAGCAGTTCTTC. As protein: CASSYQGNNEQFF.

This CDR3 is CSASRTVTGTIYF. CDR3 DNA sequence: TGCAGTGCTAGTCGCACCGTTACAGGCACCATATATTTT. This chain connects TRBV20-1 to TRBJ1-3; possibly TRBD1 for D (5 bases). In germline, CDR1 is DFQATT, CDR2 SNEGSKA (reference sequence). V lost 3 bases to trimming and J lost 9 bases, with 15 bases between them. The CDR3 runs to 13 residues.

The chain recombines TRBV5-1 with TRBJ2-1, with 7 bases aligning to TRBD1. The CDR3 contains 13 residues. The germline CDR1 and CDR2 sequences are SGHRS and YFSETQ. The junction had 3 bases not matched to a gene; V was cut back by 2 bases and J by 7 bases. CDR3 bases: TGCGCCAGCAGCTTCGGACAGGTAAATGAGCAGTTCTTC. It encodes CASSFGQVNEQFF.

V and J are TRBV12-3 or TRBV12-4 and TRBJ2-7, with D perhaps TRBD1 or TRBD2 (5 bases each). V lost 8 bases to trimming and J lost 0 bases, with 8 bases between them. The CDR3 is 12 residues long. For the CDR3, the DNA is TGTGCCAGCGGGACCGCCTCCTACGAGCAGTACTTC. It encodes CASGTASYEQYF.